The 19 T cell receptor beta chains below all came from one sample that was sequenced in a study of blood T cell repertoires in COVID-19. Produced via immunoSEQ multiplex PCR; TCRdb's table is partial and in-frame only. Of under 95,000 clones listed, about 93% are singletons. The material sequenced was peripheral blood. The receptors originated from a woman in her forties or fifties in a cohort sampled during active COVID-19.

The chain has TRBV30 and TRBJ1-2, with 8 bases fitting TRBD1. Losses at the gene ends were 2 bases for V and 7 bases for J; bases not matched to a gene: 9. CDR1 and CDR2 from the germline V gene are GTSNPN and SVGIG (reference sequence). The CDR3 is made up of 14 amino acids. The CDR3 loop is CAWSTPPTGAGYTF. In DNA form, the CDR3 reads TGTGCCTGGAGTACCCCACCGACAGGGGCTGGCTACACCTTC. Full variable domain (outside the CDR3, taken from reference TRBV30 and TRBJ1-2): SQTIHQWPATLVQPVGSPLSLECTVEGTSNPNLYWYRQAAGRGLQLLFYSVGIGQISSEVPQNLSASRPQDRQFILSSKKLLLSDSGFYLCAWSTPPTGAGYTFGSGTRLTVV.

In this sample, this clone turned up a few times. The rearrangement joins TRBV3-1 (or the pseudogene TRBV3-2) to TRBJ1-2; TRBD1 is a possible D gene (5 bases). Germline V gives CDR1 LGHDT, CDR2 YNNKEL (reference sequence). This CDR3 is 14 amino acids long. Deletions cut 4 bases from V and 0 bases from J, with 9 bases between. CDR3 region: CASSPTTANYGYTF. In DNA form, the CDR3 reads TGTGCCAGCAGCCCGACGACAGCTAACTATGGCTACACCTTC.

V usage is TRBV15 and J usage is TRBJ2-5; 13 bases fit TRBD2. V was pared by 5 bases and J by 3 bases, with 12 bases of the junction left unmatched. The CDR3 is 18 amino acids. CDR1 is LNHNV and CDR2 is YYDKDF in the germline V gene (reference sequence). The DNA for the CDR3 is TGTGCCACCAGCCCCGGGACTAGCGGGGCCTCGGGGGAAGAGACCCAGTACTTC. Amino acid sequence: CATSPGTSGASGEETQYF. Filled out from reference TRBV15 and TRBJ2-5, the complete variable domain reads DAMVIQNPRYQVTQFGKPVTLSCSQTLNHNVMYWYQQKSSQAPKLLFHYYDKDFNNEADTPDNFQSRRPNTSFCFLDIRSPGLGDTAMYLCATSPGTSGASGEETQYFGPGTRLLVL.

The CDR3 region is CASSYNRDSPPEQFF. CDR3 nucleotides: TGTGCCAGCAGTTACAACCGGGACTCCCCACCTGAGCAGTTCTTC. The rearrangement links TRBV6-6 to TRBJ2-1; a weak D match, TRBD2 (6 bases). Germline loops: CDR1 MNHNY, CDR2 SVGAGI (reference sequence). Trimming removed 2 bases at V and 9 bases at J, with 17 bases between. CDR3 length: 15 residues.

In this sample, this clone turned up a few times. The rearrangement links TRBV4-2 to TRBJ1-2, with 9 positions matching TRBD1. There are 16 residues in the CDR3. V lost 0 bases and J lost 2; bases outside the gene matches: 4. Germline V gene lookup returns CDR1 LGHNA and CDR2 YNFKEQ. CDR3 region: CASSQDTGGPNYGYTF. The CDR3 DNA is TGTGCCAGCAGCCAAGACACAGGGGGCCCCAACTATGGCTACACCTTC.

This clone was observed once. The chain has TRBV21-1 and TRBJ1-2; the table's D call TRBD1 went unverified against the DNA. TRBV21-1 is a pseudogene locus. This CDR3 region has 12 residues. This chain's CDR3 is CASSPGWSGYTF. As DNA, the CDR3 is TGTGCCAGCAGCCCAGGGTGGAGCGGCTACACCTTC.

This clone was seen only once. The rearrangement uses TRBV9 and TRBJ2-1; 9 bases fit TRBD1. Per the germline V gene, CDR1 is SGDLS and CDR2 is YYNGEE. The CDR3 has 15 amino acids. With V trimmed by 3 bases and J by 8 bases, 9 bases remained unmatched. The CDR3 sequence: CASSAAGTGSYEQFF. The CDR3 nucleotides read TGTGCCAGCAGCGCCGCCGGGACAGGGAGCTATGAGCAGTTCTTC. Filled out from reference TRBV9 and TRBJ2-1, the complete variable domain reads DSGVTQTPKHLITATGQRVTLRCSPRSGDLSVYWYQQSLDQGLQFLIQYYNGEERAKGNILERFSAQQFPDLHSELNLSSLELGDSALYFCASSAAGTGSYEQFFGPGTRLTVL.

V usage is TRBV19 and J usage is TRBJ1-5; D perhaps matches TRBD1 (5 bases). Trimming left V 6 bases short and J 4 bases short, with 31 bases between. This CDR3 comprises 20 residues. CDR1 LNHDA and CDR2 SQIVND come from the germline V gene (reference sequence). CDR3 DNA: TGTGCCAGTAGCCTCTTTAAGGCAGGGATCGTACCCAGGTTTAATCAGCCCCAGCATTTT. It specifies CASSLFKAGIVPRFNQPQHF. The full variable domain, in which reference TRBV19 and TRBJ1-5 provide the parts outside the CDR3, is DGGITQSPKYLFRKEGQNVTLSCEQNLNHDAMYWYRQDPGQGLRLIYYSQIVNDFQKGDIAEGYSVSREKKESFPLTVTSAQKNPTAFYLCASSLFKAGIVPRFNQPQHFGDGTRLSIL.

The chain carries TRBV2 and TRBJ2-2, with D unclear. Germline values: CDR1 SNHLY, CDR2 FYNNEI. The ends were cut back, 6 bases at V and 1 base at J, with 6 bases in the middle. The CDR3 extends over 13 amino acids. In DNA, the CDR3 is TGTGCCAGCAGCGCAGGGAACACCGGGGAGCTGTTTTTT. As protein: CASSAGNTGELFF.

This clone showed up just once. The rearrangement joins TRBV5-4 to TRBJ1-2; the match to TRBD1 covers 7 bases. The CDR3 runs 15 residues. Germline V gives CDR1 SGHNT, CDR2 YYREEE (reference sequence). The trim removed 3 bases at V and 0 bases at J, leaving 5 bases unmatched. The CDR3 reads CASSYNRGANYGYTF. The CDR3 nucleotides are TGTGCCAGCAGCTACAACAGGGGAGCTAACTATGGCTACACCTTC.

This clone was seen only once. The junction and the germline gene differ at one end; a read error may be behind it. V and J are TRBV7-7 and TRBJ2-1; a weak D match, TRBD2 (6 bases). The CDR3 spans 17 residues. Germline CDR1 and CDR2: SSHAT and FNYEAQ (reference sequence). The CDR3 DNA is TGTGCTAGCAGCATTGCCCCGGTGGGGACTGGTTACAATGAGCAGTTCTTC. Its protein product is CASSIAPVGTGYNEQFF.

The chain carries TRBV13 and TRBJ2-1; a possible D gene is TRBD1 (6 bases). V lost 5 bases and J lost 6, with 17 bases in between. The CDR3 has 15 residues. CDR1 is PRHDT, CDR2 FYEKMQ, per germline (reference sequence). The CDR3 region has the DNA TGTGCCAGCAGCCGGACTTTTTTAGGGGGCAATGAGCAGTTCTTC. This translates into CASSRTFLGGNEQFF.

The chain employs TRBV29-1 and TRBJ2-3; D is ambiguous. Per the germline V gene, CDR1 is SQVTM and CDR2 is ANQGSEA. The ends were cut back, 5 bases at V and 0 bases at J, with 9 bases in the middle. This CDR3 comprises 13 residues. The CDR3 sequence: CSVILPSTDTQYF. The CDR3 DNA reads TGCAGCGTTATTCTACCTAGCACAGATACGCAGTATTTT.

This clone has just one count. The chain carries TRBV10-3 and TRBJ2-2; 10 bases fit TRBD2. CDR1 is ENHRY and CDR2 is SYGVKD in the germline V gene. CDR3 length: 15 residues. J lost 8 bases, V lost 10 bases, and 13 bases had no gene match. The CDR3 loop reads CATLGLAVPGGELFF. In DNA form, the CDR3 reads TGTGCCACCCTTGGACTAGCGGTCCCAGGGGGGGAGCTGTTTTTT.

The genes are TRBV5-5 and TRBJ2-1; 8 nucleotides agree with TRBD1. V lost 0 bases and J lost 4; bases outside the gene matches: 3. CDR1 is SGHKS, CDR2 YYEKEE, per germline (reference sequence). The CDR3 is 15 residues long. CDR3 sequence reads: CASSLAGQEYNEQFF. CDR3 bases: TGTGCCAGCAGCTTGGCGGGACAGGAGTACAATGAGCAGTTCTTC.

The V call is TRBV3-1 (or the pseudogene TRBV3-2), the J call TRBJ2-1; D remains ambiguous. The CDR3 is 14 amino acids. Between the trimmed V and J ends, which lost 4 bases and 6 bases, there was a span of 13 bases. Germline V gives CDR1 LGHDT, CDR2 YNNKEL (reference sequence). In DNA form, the CDR3 reads TGTGCCAGCAGCCGTCAATCCTATCCCAATGAGCAGTTCTTC. Its translation: CASSRQSYPNEQFF.

V usage is TRBV6-4 and J usage is TRBJ2-1; 15 nucleotides line up with TRBD2. The length of the CDR3 is 16 residues. The V and J ends lost 4 bases and 9 bases, in that order; junction bases with no gene match: 7. CDR1 and CDR2 (germline): MRHNA, SNTAGT. The CDR3 sequence is CASSGGLAGGPGEQFF. CDR3 sequence (DNA): TGTGCCAGCAGTGGCGGACTAGCGGGAGGGCCCGGTGAGCAGTTCTTC.

The chain recombines TRBV6-5 with TRBJ1-5; 12 bases align to TRBD1. CDR1 and CDR2 (germline): MNHEY, SVGAGI. With V trimmed by 6 bases and J by 6 bases, 6 bases remained unmatched. The CDR3 is made up of 15 amino acids. Here the CDR3 DNA reads TGTGCCAGCAGCTCGGGACAGGGGGCCCCTCAGCCCCAGCATTTT. Translated, it gives CASSSGQGAPQPQHF.

This clone was found a few times. The V gene is TRBV28, the J gene TRBJ1-6, with TRBD1 identical over 9 bases. The CDR3 is 15 amino acids. The V gene end was trimmed by 4 bases and the J gene end by 5 bases; junction bases not matched to a gene: 3. From germline, CDR1 is MDHEN and CDR2 SYDVKM. CDR3 bases: TGTGCCAGCAGTTCACAGGGGGCCCATAATTCACCCCTCCACTTT. This gives the protein CASSSQGAHNSPLHF.